This TCR beta chain appears in the sequencing data of a study of T-cell memory formation after mild COVID-19. One entry per CDR3 protein results from TCRdb running MiXCR on the 5' RACE reads. The sample lists 300,000 to 400,000 distinct CDR3 sequences; 15% to 20% were seen once. Sequencing input: PBMCs or a T cell subset sorted from them (not recorded which). This clonotype was obtained from a man aged 18 to 35 who had mild COVID-19 (a few samples of this study predate the infection). Cell type and time point are not known.

The CDR3 loop reads CATSDLPGNTEAFF. The CDR3 nucleotides read TGTGCCACCAGTGATTTGCCAGGGAACACTGAAGCTTTCTTT. This chain links TRBV24-1 with TRBJ1-1; D is uncertain. The CDR3 contains 14 residues. Per germline, CDR1 KGHDR and CDR2 SFDVKD. Deletions cut 0 bases from V and 1 base from J, with 5 bases between.